This T cell receptor beta chain comes out of a study of long-term antiretroviral therapy in people with HIV. To note about this clone: Its antigen is currently unknown.

Sequencing relied on immunoSEQ assay v3.0, run at survey level. The assay was immunoSEQ multiplex PCR, and TCRdb's table has in-frame clones only and misses some. Among about 27,000 clones, 70% to 90% were seen once, and the ten largest hold approximately 8.3%. General observations from the study: Nothing was known about ART adherence, viral resistance or changes in therapy. HIV repertoires had narrower CDR3 length ranges than controls. Upon ART, diversity increased but remained lower than transplant donor controls.

Trimming removed 4 bases at V and 3 bases at J, with 10 bases between. CDR1 MGHRA and CDR2 YSYEKL come from the germline V gene. The CDR3 extends over 13 amino acids. The sample was unsorted PBMCs, taken 3 years after starting antiretroviral therapy. The chain joins TRBV4-1 to TRBJ2-7, with D tentatively TRBD1 or TRBD2 (5 bases each). This clonotype was sampled from a man aged 40-55 years with HIV. DNA of the CDR3: TGCGCCAGCAGCCCGGGACCCTTCTACGAGCAGTACTTC. Translating it yields CASSPGPFYEQYF.